This T cell receptor beta chain derives from a study of persistence of HIV-infected CD4 T cells. Study summary: A median of about eight years of suppressive ART preceded sampling. Anti-CD3/anti-CD28 stimulation activated a higher proportion of cells than antigen stimulation, with lower memory fraction. General observations from the study: Proviral oligoclonality tracked with TCR oligoclonality within the same sorted cells.

The immunoSEQ assay was version 4, run in survey mode. Assay: immunoSEQ multiplex PCR; the TCRdb copy retains only in-frame clones and omits some. The repertoire holds 35,000 to 50,000 clones, with approximately 91% as singletons. This CDR3 contains 15 residues. Trimming took 7 bases from V and 2 from J; bases not matched to a gene: 6. Germline V gives CDR1 SSHAT, CDR2 FNYEAQ (reference sequence). Notes on this clone: The target antigen is unknown.

Anti-CD3/anti-CD28 beads served as a nonspecific positive control stimulus. CD4+ T cells upregulating both CD40 ligand and CD69 were sorted as responding cells. The sample consisted of CD4+ T cells sorted from PBMCs after 18-hour stimulation, taken from a patient who received antiretroviral therapy. This sequence originates from an adult man with HIV who was CMV-seropositive. The chain links TRBV7-7 to TRBJ2-5; 11 bases fit TRBD2. The CDR3 loop reads CASTAGTSGQETQYF. Written as DNA, the CDR3 is TGTGCCAGCACCGCCGGGACTAGCGGTCAAGAGACCCAGTACTTC.